The sample holds one count of the clone carrying this T cell receptor beta chain. This CDR3 spans 15 amino acids. The junction had 8 bases not matched to a gene; V was cut back by 4 bases and J by 7 bases. The germline V gene encodes CDR1 SGHRS and CDR2 YFSETQ. Locally advanced or metastatic urothelial carcinoma affected all patients. The data are from a study of PD-L1 blockade in urothelial cancer. At the level of the study: Patients' atezolizumab regimen, 1,200 mg intravenously every 3 weeks, began around 2014. Blood samples had a median of around 140,000 T cells, roughly 76,000 unique TCRs, and clonality around 0.08.

Clones were read by immunoSEQ multiplex PCR, and TCRdb kept only the in-frame ones, dropping some. This sample yields 46,000 or so clones, of which about 85% are seen a single time; approximately 7.6% belongs to the top ten. The source material was PBMCs, sampled around atezolizumab (anti-PD-L1) treatment. This sequence joins TRBV5-1 and TRBJ1-5, with TRBD1 matching 10 bases. The receptor was derived from a man in his fifties or sixties with urothelial cancer. The CDR3 here is CASSPGGQGRQPQHF. CDR3 sequence (DNA): TGCGCCAGCAGCCCGGGGGGACAGGGGCGACAGCCCCAGCATTTT.